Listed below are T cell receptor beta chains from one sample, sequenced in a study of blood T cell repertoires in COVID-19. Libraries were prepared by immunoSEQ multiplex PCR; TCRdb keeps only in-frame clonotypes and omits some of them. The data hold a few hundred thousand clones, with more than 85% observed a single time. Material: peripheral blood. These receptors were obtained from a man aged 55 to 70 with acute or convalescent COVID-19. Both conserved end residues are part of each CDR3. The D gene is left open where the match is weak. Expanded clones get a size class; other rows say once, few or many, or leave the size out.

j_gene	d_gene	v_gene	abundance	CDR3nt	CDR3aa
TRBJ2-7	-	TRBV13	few	TGTGCCAGCAGCCTCGAGGGACAAGAATACGAGCAGTACTTC	CASSLEGQEYEQYF
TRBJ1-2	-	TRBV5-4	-	TGTGCCAGCAGAGGGGCACGGAGCTATGGCTACACCTTC	CASRGARSYGYTF
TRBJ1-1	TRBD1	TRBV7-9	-	TGTGCCAGCACCCCACTGGGGACAGGGGACACTGAAGCTTTCTTT	CASTPLGTGDTEAFF
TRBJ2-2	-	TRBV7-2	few	TGTGCCAGCAGCTTCTTACGGGCGAACACCGGGGAGCTGTTTTTT	CASSFLRANTGELFF
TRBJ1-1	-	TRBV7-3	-	TGTGCCAGCAGCCCGACCGACAGGAACACTGAAGCTTTCTTT	CASSPTDRNTEAFF
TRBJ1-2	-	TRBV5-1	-	TGCGCCAGCAGCTTGCCGGGGGCTAACTATGGCTACACCTTC	CASSLPGANYGYTF
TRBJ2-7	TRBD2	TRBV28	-	TGTGCCAGCAGTCCATCAGGTAGCGGGGACTACGAGCAGTACTTC	CASSPSGSGDYEQYF
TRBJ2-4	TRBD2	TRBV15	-	TGTGCCACCAGCAGAGATCTACTAGCGGGGGTAGCCAAAAACATTCAGTACTTC	CATSRDLLAGVAKNIQYF
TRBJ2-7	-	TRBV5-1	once	TGCGCCAGCAGCTTGGCCGGTGTGGAAACGGGCGAGCAGTACTTC	CASSLAGVETGEQYF
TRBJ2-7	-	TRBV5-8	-	TGTGCCAGCAGCTTGGGACTACCCCCCTACGAGCAGTACTTC	CASSLGLPPYEQYF
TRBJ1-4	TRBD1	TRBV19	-	TGTGCCAGTAGTATCCGACAGGGATTAAATGAAAAACTGTTTTTT	CASSIRQGLNEKLFF
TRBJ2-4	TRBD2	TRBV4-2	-	TGTGCCAGCAGCCAAGATCTCGGGGGGTCACGGAACATTCAGTACTTC	CASSQDLGGSRNIQYF
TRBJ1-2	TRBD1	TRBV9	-	TGTGCCAGCAGCGTAGTACCAGGGGGAGGCTATGGCTACACCTTC	CASSVVPGGGYGYTF
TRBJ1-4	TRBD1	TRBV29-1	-	TGCAGCGTTGGCACAAAACAGGGGGCCAGTGAAAAACTGTTTTTT	CSVGTKQGASEKLFF
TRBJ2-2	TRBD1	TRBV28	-	TGTGCCAGTTATTGGGGACAGGGCAACACCGGGGAGCTGTTTTTT	CASYWGQGNTGELFF
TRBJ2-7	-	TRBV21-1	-	-	CASSQTVGTGSSYEQYF
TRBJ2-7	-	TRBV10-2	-	TGCGCCAGCAGTGTGGCAAGTCGCGAGCAGTACTTC	CASSVASREQYF
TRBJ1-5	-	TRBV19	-	TGTGCCAGTAGCCAACCAGGGTTTCAGCCCCAGCATTTT	CASSQPGFQPQHF
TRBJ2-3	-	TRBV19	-	TGTGCCAGCGGGGGTTGGGATACGCAGTATTTT	CASGGWDTQYF
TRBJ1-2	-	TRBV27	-	TGTGCCAGCAGTTCCCCGCCCGGGAGGGGAACCTTC	CASSSPPGRGTF
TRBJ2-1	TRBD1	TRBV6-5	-	TGTGCCAGCAGTCCCCGGGACAGGCTTGGTAATGAGCAGTTCTTC	CASSPRDRLGNEQFF
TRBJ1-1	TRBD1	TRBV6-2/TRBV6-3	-	TGTGCCAGCAGTTACTCAGGACAGGGGGGGAGCACTGAAGCTTTCTTT	CASSYSGQGGSTEAFF
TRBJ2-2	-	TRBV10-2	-	TGCGCCAGCAGGGGAGGGGGACCCGGGGAGCTGTTTTTT	CASRGGGPGELFF
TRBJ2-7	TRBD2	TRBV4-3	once	TGCGCCAGCAGCCAGGAAGCGGGGAACTCCTACGAGCAGTACTTC	CASSQEAGNSYEQYF
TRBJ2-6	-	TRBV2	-	TGTGCCAGCATCGCGGCAGCCTCTGGGGCCAACGTCCTGACTTTC	CASIAAASGANVLTF
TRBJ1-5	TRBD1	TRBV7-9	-	TGTGCCAGCAGCCAGGGGGGCACAGGGGACCCTCGCAATCAGCCCCAGCATTTT	CASSQGGTGDPRNQPQHF
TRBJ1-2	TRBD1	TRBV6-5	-	TGTGCCAGCAGTCCCGGGGTGAGGGGGCTGTTTGGCTACACCTTC	CASSPGVRGLFGYTF
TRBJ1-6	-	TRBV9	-	TGTGCCAGCAGCGTAGTAGGGAGTAATTCACCCCTCCACTTT	CASSVVGSNSPLHF
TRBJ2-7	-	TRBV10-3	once	TGTGCCATCAGGGTGACTAGTAGGCTTAGGGACGAGCAGTACTTC	CAIRVTSRLRDEQYF
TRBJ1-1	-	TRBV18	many	TGTGCCAGCTCACCACTAAACATTGGACAGACGAACACTGAAGCTTTCTTT	CASSPLNIGQTNTEAFF
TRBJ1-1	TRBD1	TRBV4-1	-	TGCGCCAGCAGCCAGGGACAGGGAGGTAGGTACACTGAAGCTTTCTTT	CASSQGQGGRYTEAFF
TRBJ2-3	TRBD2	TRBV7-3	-	TGTGCCAGCAGCTTGTCGGCCGCGCGAGGCGGGGGGGCAACAGATACGCAGTATTTT	CASSLSAARGGGATDTQYF
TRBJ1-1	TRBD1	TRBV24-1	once	TGTGCCACCAGCGCCGGACAGGGGAACACTGAAGCTTTCTTT	CATSAGQGNTEAFF
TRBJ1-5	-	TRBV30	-	TGTGCCTGGAGCCCGACAGACAATCAGCCCCAGCATTTT	CAWSPTDNQPQHF
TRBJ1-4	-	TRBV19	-	TGTGCCACCAGACAGAGCCCAACTAATGAAAAACTGTTTTTT	CATRQSPTNEKLFF
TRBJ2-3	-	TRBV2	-	TGTGCCAGCAGTGAGGGGCAACTACCCCAGTATTTT	CASSEGQLPQYF
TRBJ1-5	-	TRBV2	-	TGTGCCAGCAGTGGAGGGGGGGGTGGCAATCAGCCCCAGCATTTT	CASSGGGGGNQPQHF
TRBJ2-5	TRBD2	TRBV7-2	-	TGTGCCAGCAGCGCCCGACTAGCGGGGCCATCAGAGACCCAGTACTTC	CASSARLAGPSETQYF
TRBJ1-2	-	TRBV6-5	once	TGTGCCAGCAGTTACCTAGGACAGAGCTATGGCTACACCTTC	CASSYLGQSYGYTF
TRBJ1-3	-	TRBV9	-	TGTGCCAGCAGCCCGAGGTCGTGGGTTAACTCTGGAAACACCATATATTTT	CASSPRSWVNSGNTIYF
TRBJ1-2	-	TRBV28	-	TGTGCCAGCAGGACCTACGGCCGAAGCGGCTATGGCTACACCTTC	CASRTYGRSGYGYTF
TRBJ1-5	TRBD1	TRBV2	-	TGTGCCAGCAGTGAAATGTTCCGACAGGGGGACCAGCCCCAGCATTTT	CASSEMFRQGDQPQHF
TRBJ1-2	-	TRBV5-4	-	TGTGCCAGCAGCTTGGACCGAGACTATGGCTACACCTTC	CASSLDRDYGYTF
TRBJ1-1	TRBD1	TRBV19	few	TGTGCCAGTAGTATGGAGGACAGGGGGGCCGCTTTCTTT	CASSMEDRGAAFF
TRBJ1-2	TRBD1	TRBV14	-	TGTGCCAGCAGCCTTCAGGGGGGTTATGGCTACACCTTC	CASSLQGGYGYTF
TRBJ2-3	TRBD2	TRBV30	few	TGTGCCTGGAGTGGACTAGCGGGGGGGCCTCTGTATTTT	CAWSGLAGGPLYF
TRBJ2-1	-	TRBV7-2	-	TGTGCCAGCAGCTTACCCACAGGGTGGACGACCTACAATGAGCAGTTCTTC	CASSLPTGWTTYNEQFF
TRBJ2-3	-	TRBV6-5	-	TGTGCCAGCAGACAACAGGCCCCCACAGATACGCAGTATTTT	CASRQQAPTDTQYF
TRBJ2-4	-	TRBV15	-	TGTGCCACCCTGAAATATGCCGGCGGGACTCTAGCCAAAAACATTCAGTACTTC	CATLKYAGGTLAKNIQYF
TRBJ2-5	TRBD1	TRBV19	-	TGTGCCAGTAGTCCCAGGACAGGGGAAGTGAGGGAGACCCAGTACTTC	CASSPRTGEVRETQYF